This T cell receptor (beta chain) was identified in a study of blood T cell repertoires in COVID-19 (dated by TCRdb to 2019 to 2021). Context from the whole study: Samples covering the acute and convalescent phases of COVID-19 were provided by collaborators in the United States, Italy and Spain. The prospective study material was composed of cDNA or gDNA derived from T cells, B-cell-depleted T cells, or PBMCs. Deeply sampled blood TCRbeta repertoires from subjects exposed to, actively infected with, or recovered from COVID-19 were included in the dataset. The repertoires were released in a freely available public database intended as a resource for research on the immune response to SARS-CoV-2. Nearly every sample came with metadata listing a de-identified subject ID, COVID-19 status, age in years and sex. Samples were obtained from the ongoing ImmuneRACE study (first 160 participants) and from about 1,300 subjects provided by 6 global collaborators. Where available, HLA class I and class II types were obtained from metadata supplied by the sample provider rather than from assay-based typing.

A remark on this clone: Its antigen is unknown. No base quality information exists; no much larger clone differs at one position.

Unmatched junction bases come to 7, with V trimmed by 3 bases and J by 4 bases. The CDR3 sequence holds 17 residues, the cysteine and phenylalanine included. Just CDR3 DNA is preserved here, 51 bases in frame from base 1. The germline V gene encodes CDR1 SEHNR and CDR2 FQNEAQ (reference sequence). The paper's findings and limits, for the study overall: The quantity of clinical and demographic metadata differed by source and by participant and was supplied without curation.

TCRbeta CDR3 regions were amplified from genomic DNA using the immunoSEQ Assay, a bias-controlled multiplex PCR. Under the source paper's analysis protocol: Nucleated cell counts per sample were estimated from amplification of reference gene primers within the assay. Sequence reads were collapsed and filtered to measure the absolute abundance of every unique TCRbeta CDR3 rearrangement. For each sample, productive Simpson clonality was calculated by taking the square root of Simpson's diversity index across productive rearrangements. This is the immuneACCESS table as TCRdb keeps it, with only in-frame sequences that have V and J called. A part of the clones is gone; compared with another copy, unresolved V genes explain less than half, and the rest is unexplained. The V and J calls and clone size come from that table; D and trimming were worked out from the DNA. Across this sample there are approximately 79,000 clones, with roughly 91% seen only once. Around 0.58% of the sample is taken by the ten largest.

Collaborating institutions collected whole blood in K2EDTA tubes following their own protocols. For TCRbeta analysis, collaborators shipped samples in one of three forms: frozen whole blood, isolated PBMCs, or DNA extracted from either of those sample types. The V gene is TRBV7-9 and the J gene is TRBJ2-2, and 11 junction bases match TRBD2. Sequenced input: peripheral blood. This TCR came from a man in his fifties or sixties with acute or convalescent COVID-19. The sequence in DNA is TGTGCCAGCAGCTTTGTGGTACTAGCGGGAGCCACCGGGGAGCTGTTTTTT. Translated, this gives CASSFVVLAGATGELFF. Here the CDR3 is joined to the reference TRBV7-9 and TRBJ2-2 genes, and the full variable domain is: DTGVSQNPRHKITKRGQNVTFRCDPISEHNRLYWYRQTLGQGPEFLTYFQNEAQLEKSRLLSDRFSAERPKGSFSTLEIQRTEQGDSAMYLCASSFVVLAGATGELFFGEGSRLTVL.